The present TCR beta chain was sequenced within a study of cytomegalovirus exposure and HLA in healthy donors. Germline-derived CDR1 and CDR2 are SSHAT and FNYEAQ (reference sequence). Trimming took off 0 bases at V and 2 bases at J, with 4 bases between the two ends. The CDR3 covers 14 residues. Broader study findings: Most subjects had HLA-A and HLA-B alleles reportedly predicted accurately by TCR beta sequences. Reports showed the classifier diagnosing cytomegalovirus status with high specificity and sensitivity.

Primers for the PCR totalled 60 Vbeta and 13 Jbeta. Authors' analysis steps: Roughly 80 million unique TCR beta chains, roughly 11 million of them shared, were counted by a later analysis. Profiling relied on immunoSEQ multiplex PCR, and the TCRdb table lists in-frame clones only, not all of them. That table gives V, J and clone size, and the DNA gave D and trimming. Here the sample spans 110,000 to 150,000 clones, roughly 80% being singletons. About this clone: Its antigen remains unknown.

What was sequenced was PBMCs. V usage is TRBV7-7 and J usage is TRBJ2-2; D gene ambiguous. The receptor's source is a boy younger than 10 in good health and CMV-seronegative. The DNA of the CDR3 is TGTGCCAGCAGCTTAGCGGCCAACACCGGGGAGCTGTTTTTT. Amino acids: CASSLAANTGELFF.